This TCR beta chain was retrieved from a study of cytomegalovirus exposure and HLA in healthy donors. At the level of the study: Earlier, approximately 110 million unique TCR beta sequences were recovered from about 179 million T cells by an analysis.

PCR used 60 Vbeta primers and 13 Jbeta primers. TCRdb keeps only in-frame clones here, not all; method: immunoSEQ multiplex PCR. The repertoire consists of around 170,000 clones, with roughly four fifths occurring once and the leading ten covering about 0.78%. Regarding this clone: Its antigen remains unknown.

From germline, CDR1 is MDHEN and CDR2 SYDVKM. The V gene lost 6 bases and the J gene lost 11 bases, with 19 bases spanning the gap. The CDR3 has 13 residues. Notes on the study in general: Listed as cytomegalovirus-associated were 164 TCR beta chains. V segments that were indistinguishable, TRBV6-2 and TRBV6-3 among them, were omitted from analysis. An assumption of roughly uniform sequencing depth across donors underlay the presence/absence analyses.

The material sequenced was PBMCs. The V and J genes are TRBV28 and TRBJ2-5, with a tentative D call TRBD2 (5 bases). This clonotype was sampled from a woman younger than 30 in good health and CMV-seronegative. CDR3 coding DNA: TGTGCCAGCAGGTCCCCCGGGTCTAGGGAGCAGTACTTC. Protein: CASRSPGSREQYF.